This entry features one T cell receptor beta chain sequence. V dropped 2 bases and J dropped 3 bases, with 15 bases sitting between them. CDR3 length: 16 amino acids. Germline lookup yields CDR1 MNHEY and CDR2 SVGAGI. This specimen belongs to a study of blood T cell repertoires in COVID-19. Study at large: Collection of acute and convalescent COVID-19 samples took place in the United States, Italy and Spain. From T cells, B-cell-depleted T cells, or PBMCs came the material, which was cDNA or gDNA.

In the original processing: Estimates of nucleated cell counts were drawn from the amplification of reference gene primers. Sequenced by immunoSEQ multiplex PCR; TCRdb stores in-frame clones only, minus some. V and J calls and clone size come straight from that table; D and trimming were deduced from the DNA. The table shows over 200,000 clones, with 80% to 90% occurring only once. Sequencing used peripheral blood. The sequence was collected from a man between 40 and 49 years old with active or convalescent COVID-19. The chain is built from TRBV6-5 and TRBJ2-3; no definite D call. CDR3 sequence: CASSYRVEPRTDTQYF. Written as DNA, the CDR3 is TGTGCCAGCAGTTACCGGGTAGAACCTAGAACAGATACGCAGTATTTT.